These 9 T cell receptor beta chains share one sample of origin, sequenced in a study of spatial heterogeneity in lung cancer. The sample's time point: blood at routine non-recurrence follow-up after resection. MiXCR, run by TCRdb on the 5' RACE reads, gives a single entry per CDR3 protein. The sample lists around 10,000 distinct CDR3 sequences, about a fifth occurring once. The source material was PBMCs, sampled at follow-up. These receptors all stem from a male donor with early-stage non-small cell lung cancer.

This clonotype was seen at least ten times. V and J are TRBV28 and TRBJ1-6; D not certain. Trimming left V 3 bases short and J 1 base short, with 13 bases between. CDR1 is MDHEN, CDR2 SYDVKM, per germline. This CDR3 spans 17 amino acids. As DNA, the CDR3 is TGTGCCAGCAGTTTGGAGGGAAGTGTATCCTATAATTCACCCCTCCACTTT. Translated: CASSLEGSVSYNSPLHF. The full variable domain, rest sourced from reference TRBV28 and TRBJ1-6, is DVKVTQSSRYLVKRTGEKVFLECVQDMDHENMFWYRQDPGLGLRLIYFSYDVKMKEKGDIPEGYSVSREKKERFSLILESASTNQTSMYLCASSLEGSVSYNSPLHFGNGTRLTVT.

The sample holds many counts of this clonotype. The rearrangement links TRBV29-1 to TRBJ2-1; D unresolved. The V gene lost 4 bases and the J gene lost 4 bases, with 11 bases spanning the gap. The CDR3 is made up of 13 amino acids. The germline CDR1 and CDR2 sequences are SQVTM and ANQGSEA. The CDR3 DNA is TGCAGCGTTGTGTCCCCAATATACAATGAGCAGTTCTTC. Amino acids: CSVVSPIYNEQFF.

V and J are TRBV13 and TRBJ2-2, with 7 bases identical to TRBD2. V lost 5 bases, J lost 6 bases, and 9 bases stayed unmatched. The CDR3 sequence is 15 residues long. Germline V gene lookup returns CDR1 PRHDT and CDR2 FYEKMQ (reference sequence). The CDR3 DNA follows: TGTGCCAGCAGCCGACGGACTAGAGTGGCCGGGGAGCTGTTTTTT. Its protein product is CASSRRTRVAGELFF.

Many counts were recorded for this clonotype. This chain links TRBV9 with TRBJ2-1; 15 nucleotides line up with TRBD2. This CDR3 is built from 16 residues. V shed 4 bases, J shed 3 bases, and the junction held 2 bases outside the gene matches. Germline CDR1 SGDLS, CDR2 YYNGEE. CDR3 amino acids: CASSLGLAGGYNEQFF. DNA of the CDR3: TGTGCCAGCAGCTTGGGACTAGCGGGAGGCTACAATGAGCAGTTCTTC.

In its sample, this clonotype was seen many times. This chain links TRBV10-1 with TRBJ1-1; D is possibly TRBD1 (5 bases). Deletions cut 6 bases from V and 11 bases from J, with 19 bases between. CDR1 and CDR2 from the germline V gene are WNHNN and SYGVQD (reference sequence). The CDR3 covers 13 residues. In nucleotides, the CDR3 is TGCGCCAGCAGCCCTCATACGGGACGTGGGGCTTTCTTT. Translating gives CASSPHTGRGAFF.

This clonotype came up a few times. V is TRBV29-1 and J is TRBJ2-1; a weak D match, TRBD1 (6 bases). V gave up 2 bases and J gave up 8 bases, with 13 bases separating them. CDR3 length: 13 residues. Germline-derived CDR1 and CDR2 are SQVTM and ANQGSEA. Here the CDR3 DNA reads TGCAGCGTTGAACTGGGGGCGCGCGATGAGCAGTTCTTC. This encodes CSVELGARDEQFF.

This clonotype was picked up many times. The chain recombines TRBV28 with TRBJ1-2; D gene ambiguous. V was cut by 3 bases and J by 4 bases, with 6 bases left in between. CDR1 MDHEN and CDR2 SYDVKM come from the germline V gene. There are 12 residues in the CDR3. This CDR3 is CASSLRSYGYTF. CDR3 DNA: TGTGCCAGCAGTTTGCGTTCCTATGGCTACACCTTC.

The rearrangement uses TRBV7-9 and TRBJ2-7, with D perhaps TRBD1 or TRBD2 (5 bases each). There are 14 residues in the CDR3. V was shortened by 3 bases and J by 5 bases, with 14 bases between the two germline ends. Germline CDR1 SEHNR, CDR2 FQNEAQ (reference sequence). The DNA for the CDR3 is TGTGCCAGCAGCTTTACAGGAGGTCGGGACGAGCAGTACTTC. Translating gives CASSFTGGRDEQYF.

This clonotype was seen a handful of times. This chain links TRBV3-1 with TRBJ1-1; D unresolved. The V gene's germline CDR1 is LGHDT and CDR2 YNNKEL (reference sequence). The CDR3 sequence is 15 residues long. V lost 1 base and J 0 bases, leaving 9 bases between the germline ends. Here the CDR3 reads CASSQGSAVNTEAFF. In nucleotides, the CDR3 is TGTGCCAGCAGCCAAGGCTCAGCGGTGAACACTGAAGCTTTCTTT.